A selection of T cell receptor beta chains follows, all from one sample in a study of T cells after posttransplantation cyclophosphamide. Profiling relied on immunoSEQ multiplex PCR, and the TCRdb table lists in-frame clones only, not all of them. The sample has approximately 2,600 clones; approximately 73% are singletons. The starting material was PBMCs, obtained 30 days after allogeneic stem cell transplant with posttransplant cyclophosphamide. The receptors stem from a female patient aged 50 to 65 who received an allogeneic stem cell transplant from a related donor, was CMV-positive, and had no GVHD. T cells may partly derive from the graft donor. CDR3s include the opening cysteine and the closing phenylalanine or tryptophan. A D gene is named only where the DNA matches it firmly. The size entry is marked missing in some rows and otherwise reads once, few, many or a size class.

size | D | J | V | CDR3 | DNA
NA | TRBD2 | TRBJ2-7 | TRBV5-1 | CASSPGLAGASYEQYF | TGCGCCAGCAGCCCGGGACTAGCGGGGGCTTCCTACGAGCAGTACTTC
NA | NA | TRBJ1-4 | TRBV27 | CASSFLATNEKLFF | TGTGCCAGCAGTTTCTTAGCAACTAATGAAAAACTGTTTTTT
few | NA | TRBJ1-4 | TRBV19 | CASSIGGTFPDEKLFF | TGTGCCAGTAGTATTGGAGGGACTTTCCCGGATGAAAAACTGTTTTTT
NA | TRBD1 | TRBJ1-5 | TRBV18 | CASSLQGAALQPQHF | TGTGCCAGCTCTCTACAGGGGGCTGCATTACAGCCCCAGCATTTT
NA | NA | TRBJ2-7 | TRBV5-5 | CASSPAPNSVPDYEQYF | TGTGCCAGCAGCCCGGCCCCAAATAGCGTCCCGGACTACGAGCAGTACTTC
few | TRBD2 | TRBJ2-2 | TRBV4-1 | CASSPGLAENTGELFF | TGCGCCAGCAGCCCGGGACTAGCGGAGAACACCGGGGAGCTGTTTTTT
large | NA | TRBJ1-1 | TRBV19 | CASKHQNTEAFF | TGTGCCAGTAAACACCAGAACACTGAAGCTTTCTTT
NA | TRBD1 | TRBJ1-3 | TRBV14 | CASSQRQGSGNTIYF | TGTGCCAGCAGCCAAAGACAGGGGTCTGGAAACACCATATATTTT
once | TRBD1 | TRBJ1-2 | TRBV6-5 | CASRRRQGSNYGYTF | TGTGCCAGCAGACGTCGACAGGGGTCGAACTATGGCTACACCTTC
NA | TRBD1 | TRBJ1-4 | TRBV19 | CASRKHRGRANEKLFF | TGTGCCAGTAGGAAACACAGGGGTCGGGCTAATGAAAAACTGTTTTTT
NA | TRBD2 | TRBJ2-1 | TRBV18 | CASSPVPGLAGGSYNEQFF | TGTGCCAGCTCACCGGTCCCGGGACTAGCGGGGGGCTCCTACAATGAGCAGTTCTTC
NA | NA | TRBJ1-2 | TRBV9 | CASSDRANYGYTF | TGTGCCAGCAGTGACCGGGCTAACTATGGCTACACCTTC
NA | NA | TRBJ1-5 | TRBV18 | CASSREDSNQPQHF | TGTGCCAGCTCACGGGAGGATAGCAATCAGCCCCAGCATTTT
NA | TRBD1 | TRBJ1-5 | TRBV7-8 | CASSFQGGSNQPQHF | TGTGCCAGCAGCTTTCAGGGGGGAAGCAATCAGCCCCAGCATTTT
few | TRBD1 | TRBJ1-3 | TRBV7-8 | CASSNRTGLGNTIYF | TGTGCCAGCAGCAACCGGACAGGGCTAGGAAACACCATATATTTT
few | NA | TRBJ2-3 | TRBV27 | CASSSVWSTDTQYF | TGTGCCAGCAGTTCGGTTTGGTCCACAGATACGCAGTATTTT
NA | TRBD2 | TRBJ2-1 | TRBV7-9 | CASSSAGGPGNEQFF | TGTGCCAGCAGCTCAGCGGGAGGCCCAGGCAATGAGCAGTTCTTC
NA | TRBD2 | TRBJ2-7 | TRBV10-3 | CAISDSAGGYYEQYF | TGTGCCATCAGTGACTCAGCGGGGGGATACTACGAGCAGTACTTC
once | NA | TRBJ2-1 | TRBV5-4 | CASSRPGSSYNEQFF | TGTGCCAGCAGCCGGCCGGGGAGCTCCTACAATGAGCAGTTCTTC
medium-sized | TRBD2 | TRBJ2-1 | TRBV4-2 | CASSQDMTSGSYEQFF | TGTGCCAGCAGCCAAGATATGACTAGCGGGAGCTATGAGCAGTTCTTC
NA | TRBD1 | TRBJ1-2 | TRBV11-2 | CASSLDGQGVFGYTF | TGTGCCAGCAGCTTGGATGGACAGGGGGTGTTTGGCTACACCTTC
NA | TRBD2 | TRBJ2-7 | TRBV13 | CASSLELAGDFGEQYF | TGTGCCAGCAGCTTAGAACTAGCGGGAGACTTCGGGGAGCAGTACTTC
NA | TRBD1 | TRBJ2-3 | TRBV7-9 | CASSSRTGDSTDTQYF | TGTGCCAGCAGCTCCCGGACAGGGGATAGCACAGATACGCAGTATTTT
NA | NA | TRBJ2-7 | TRBV5-4 | CASSMVGEQYF | TGTGCCAGCAGCATGGTGGGCGAGCAGTACTTC
NA | TRBD1 | TRBJ1-1 | TRBV5-1 | CASSWGTVVNTEAFF | TGCGCCAGCAGCTGGGGGACAGTAGTGAACACTGAAGCTTTCTTT
NA | TRBD1 | TRBJ1-1 | TRBV28 | CASSLTGGTEAFF | TGTGCCAGCAGTCTCACAGGGGGCACTGAAGCTTTCTTT
NA | TRBD1 | TRBJ1-2 | TRBV5-1 | CASSRGQGVYGYTF | TGCGCCAGCAGCAGGGGACAGGGAGTCTATGGCTACACCTTC
NA | NA | TRBJ1-2 | TRBV6-4 | CASSDGPRNYGYTF | TGTGCCAGCAGTGACGGCCCCAGAAACTATGGCTACACCTTC
NA | NA | TRBJ2-5 | TRBV7-9 | CASSLSPFQETQYF | TGTGCCAGCAGCCTAAGCCCTTTCCAAGAGACCCAGTACTTC
NA | NA | TRBJ1-2 | TRBV11-2 | CASSLIDSSVYGYTF | TGTGCCAGCAGCTTAATTGACAGCTCGGTCTATGGCTACACCTTC
few | TRBD2 | TRBJ2-5 | TRBV19 | CAADSGGSTGETQYF | TGTGCCGCTGATAGCGGGGGCAGTACCGGGGAGACCCAGTACTTC
NA | NA | TRBJ1-2 | TRBV5-4 | CASRFIDPGNGYTF | TGTGCCAGCAGATTCATAGATCCAGGCAATGGCTACACCTTC
once | NA | TRBJ2-5 | TRBV4-1 | CASSQGARGDQETQYF | TGCGCCAGCAGCCAAGGAGCGCGGGGTGACCAAGAGACCCAGTACTTC
NA | TRBD2 | TRBJ2-4 | TRBV5-4 | CASSLPSSGSGSIQYF | TGTGCCAGCAGCTTGCCCTCTAGCGGGAGTGGTAGCATTCAGTACTTC
NA | NA | TRBJ1-2 | TRBV27 | CASSSTTGFYGYTF | TGTGCCAGCAGTTCGACCACAGGGTTCTATGGCTACACCTTC
NA | TRBD2 | TRBJ2-1 | TRBV10-1 | CASRAAGGREQFF | TGCGCCAGCAGAGCTGCGGGGGGGCGTGAGCAGTTCTTC
NA | NA | TRBJ2-5 | TRBV18 | CASSPPSAEKETQYF | TGTGCCAGCTCACCGCCCTCAGCGGAGAAAGAGACCCAGTACTTC
NA | NA | TRBJ2-7 | TRBV29-1 | CSVGMRGGEQYF | TGCAGCGTTGGAATGAGAGGGGGCGAGCAGTACTTC
once | TRBD1 | TRBJ1-6 | TRBV7-6 | CASRPDRVGNSPLHF | TGTGCCAGCAGACCCGACAGGGTCGGGAATTCACCCCTCCACTTT
NA | TRBD1 | TRBJ2-1 | TRBV5-5 | CASSLRDRVYNEQFF | TGTGCCAGCAGTTTACGGGACAGGGTCTACAATGAGCAGTTCTTC
NA | TRBD1 | TRBJ1-2 | TRBV10-3 | CAISELSFGQGSGGYTF | TGTGCCATCAGTGAGTTGAGTTTTGGACAGGGGAGTGGTGGCTACACCTTC
NA | TRBD1 | TRBJ1-1 | TRBV14 | CASSLRDSLNTEAFF | TGTGCCAGCAGCCTCCGGGACAGCCTAAACACTGAAGCTTTCTTT
NA | TRBD2 | TRBJ2-5 | TRBV11-3 | CASSHPTSAAEETQYF | TGTGCCAGCAGCCACCCGACTAGCGCAGCGGAGGAGACCCAGTACTTC
NA | NA | TRBJ2-1 | TRBV19 | CASSMVQGPYNEQFF | TGTGCCAGTAGTATGGTCCAGGGCCCCTACAATGAGCAGTTCTTC
NA | TRBD1 | TRBJ2-7 | TRBV5-1 | CASSTRTGNNEQYF | TGCGCCAGCAGCACCCGGACAGGGAATAACGAGCAGTACTTC
NA | TRBD2 | TRBJ2-1 | TRBV18 | CASSPQRLAGEPSRGYNEQFF | TGTGCCAGCTCACCACAGCGGCTAGCGGGCGAACCGTCCCGGGGATACAATGAGCAGTTCTTC
few | NA | TRBJ1-2 | TRBV6-5 | CASSEVVGGGYTF | TGTGCCAGCAGTGAAGTTGTCGGGGGGGGCTACACCTTC
NA | TRBD1 | TRBJ1-2 | TRBV6-1 | CANSDRGVYGYTF | TGTGCCAACAGTGACAGGGGGGTCTATGGCTACACCTTC